Presented here are 10 T cell receptor beta chains from one specimen sequenced in a study of T cells in Graves' hyperthyroidism and ophthalmopathy. Amplification of TCR beta CDR3 regions used RNA as the template. Carried out on the TCR CDR3, a first-round RT-PCR used the HTBI primer set. TCRdb re-analysed the multiplex PCR reads in MiXCR, keeping a single row per CDR3 protein. In the table there are approximately 400,000 distinct CDR3 sequences, more than 20% of which are singletons. Material for sequencing was blood. Receptors were obtained from a man in his forties or fifties with Graves' hyperthyroidism.

This chain uses TRBV6-1 with TRBJ2-7; D remains ambiguous. Looked up from germline, CDR1 is MNHNS and CDR2 is SASEGT. The CDR3 has 11 residues. V gave up 6 bases and J gave up 2 bases, with 5 bases separating them. CDR3 protein: CASRQTYEQYF. The CDR3 region has the DNA TGTGCCAGCAGGCAGACCTACGAGCAGTACTTC.

This clonotype was seen repeatedly, ten times or more. V and J are TRBV7-2 and TRBJ2-1; TRBD2 agrees at 9 bases. With V trimmed by 5 bases and J by 9 bases, 11 bases remained unmatched. The CDR3 extends over 15 amino acids. The germline V gene has CDR1 SGHTA and CDR2 FQGNSA. CDR3 nucleotide sequence: TGTGCCAGCAGCCCCCAGGGCGGGAGGGAGGGTGAGCAGTTCTTC. It specifies CASSPQGGREGEQFF.

The gene calls are TRBV29-1 and TRBJ2-5, with D tentatively TRBD1 or TRBD2 (5 bases each). The CDR3 is made up of 11 amino acids. Trimming removed 4 bases from V and 11 bases from J, with 14 bases in between. CDR1 SQVTM and CDR2 ANQGSEA come from the germline V gene. The CDR3 reads CSVVGTTEQYF. The CDR3 DNA reads as TGCAGCGTTGTTGGGACCACAGAACAGTACTTC.

At least ten counts were recorded for this clonotype. The chain is built from TRBV20-1 and TRBJ2-7, with TRBD2 identical over 11 bases. CDR1 is DFQATT, CDR2 SNEGSKA, per germline (reference sequence). Trimming cost V 5 bases and J 6 bases; bases outside gene matches: 9. There are 14 residues in the CDR3. The CDR3 bases are TGCAGTGCTTTTTTAGCGGGAGGGAGTGCCGAGCAGTACTTC. Protein sequence: CSAFLAGGSAEQYF.

The genes are TRBV10-3 and TRBJ2-3; 8 bases map to TRBD1. Trimming took 4 bases from V and 1 from J; bases not matched to a gene: 1. Per germline, CDR1 ENHRY and CDR2 SYGVKD. The CDR3 is 14 residues long. The CDR3 DNA sequence: TGTGCCATCAGTGGGACAGGGCGCACAGATACGCAGTATTTT. This sequence encodes CAISGTGRTDTQYF.

This clonotype has just one count. The J gene is TRBJ2-1, the V gene TRBV28; TRBD1 agrees at 9 bases. Losses at the gene ends were 2 bases for V and 1 base for J; bases not matched to a gene: 12. The germline V gene has CDR1 MDHEN and CDR2 SYDVKM. The length of the CDR3 is 19 residues. The CDR3 DNA reads TGTGCCAGCAGTTTACTACAGGGGGCAAGCGCGGGGTCCTACAATGAGCAGTTCTTC. This encodes CASSLLQGASAGSYNEQFF.

This clonotype showed up many times. V is TRBV5-1 and J is TRBJ2-1, with a weak D call TRBD1 (5 bases). Deletions cut 5 bases from V and 0 bases from J, with 9 bases between. The CDR3 is 14 residues long. The V gene's germline CDR1 is SGHRS and CDR2 YFSETQ. The CDR3: CASRTAVSYNEQFF. CDR3 coding DNA: TGCGCCAGCAGGACAGCCGTCTCCTACAATGAGCAGTTCTTC.

The chain carries TRBV19 and TRBJ2-5; 7 nucleotides align to TRBD1. Germline CDR1 reads LNHDA; CDR2 reads SQIVND (reference sequence). The CDR3 spans 13 residues. Trimming at V came to 4 bases and at J to 3 bases, leaving 2 bases not matched to a gene. The CDR3 sequence: CASSTDREETQYF. The CDR3 region has the DNA TGTGCCAGTAGTACCGACAGGGAAGAGACCCAGTACTTC.

This chain's CDR3 is CSASGTGGAEGYTF. The DNA for the CDR3 is TGCAGTGCGTCCGGGACAGGGGGCGCGGAAGGCTACACCTTC. V usage is TRBV20-1 and J usage is TRBJ1-2; the match to TRBD1 covers 12 bases. Germline CDR1 and CDR2: DFQATT and SNEGSKA (reference sequence). This CDR3 has 14 residues. V lost 6 bases, J lost 8 bases, and 10 bases stayed unmatched.

CDR3 loop: CASSQGGRKNSPLHF. DNA of the CDR3: TGTGCCAGCAGCCAGGGGGGACGGAAGAATTCACCCCTCCACTTT. The V and J genes are TRBV3-1 and TRBJ1-6; a possible D gene is TRBD1 (5 bases). The length of the CDR3 is 15 residues. Germline V CDR1 and CDR2: LGHDT, YNNKEL (reference sequence). The V gene lost 3 bases and the J gene lost 7 bases, with 13 bases spanning the gap.